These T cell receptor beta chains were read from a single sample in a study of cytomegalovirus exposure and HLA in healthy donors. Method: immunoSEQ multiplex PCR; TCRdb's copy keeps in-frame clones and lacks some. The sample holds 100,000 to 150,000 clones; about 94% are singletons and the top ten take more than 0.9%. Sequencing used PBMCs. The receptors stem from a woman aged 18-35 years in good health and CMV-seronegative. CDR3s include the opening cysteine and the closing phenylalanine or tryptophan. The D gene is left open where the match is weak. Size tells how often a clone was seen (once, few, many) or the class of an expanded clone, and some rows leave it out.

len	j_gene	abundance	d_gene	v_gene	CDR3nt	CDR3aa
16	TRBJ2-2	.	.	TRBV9	TGTGCCAGCAGCGCCGATAGGGGGTTCGGCACCGGGGAGCTGTTTTTT	CASSADRGFGTGELFF
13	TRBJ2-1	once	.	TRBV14	TGTGCCAGCAGCCAAGATCTGTCGGGTGAGCAGTTCTTC	CASSQDLSGEQFF
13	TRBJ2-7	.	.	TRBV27	TGTGCCAGCAGTTTCTCCCCAGCCTACGAGCAGTACTTC	CASSFSPAYEQYF
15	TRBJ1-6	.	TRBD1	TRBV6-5	TGTGCCAGCAGGAGGGGACAGGGGGATAATTCACCCCTCCACTTT	CASRRGQGDNSPLHF
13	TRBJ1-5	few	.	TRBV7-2	TGTGCCAGCAGCCCAGATAGCAATCAGCCCCAGCATTTT	CASSPDSNQPQHF
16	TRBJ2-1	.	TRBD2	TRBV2	TGTGCCAGCAGTGAAGGGGGACTAGCGGCATACAATGAGCAGTTCTTC	CASSEGGLAAYNEQFF
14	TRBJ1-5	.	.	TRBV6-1	TGTGCCAGCAGCCAGGGGATGATCAATCAGCCCCAGCATTTT	CASSQGMINQPQHF
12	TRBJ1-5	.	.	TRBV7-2	TGTGCCAGCAGCTTCGGTACCCAGCCCCAGCATTTT	CASSFGTQPQHF
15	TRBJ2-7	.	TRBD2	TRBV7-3	TGTGCCAGCAGCTCCGGGGGGGCAGGGCTCTACGAGCAGTACTTC	CASSSGGAGLYEQYF
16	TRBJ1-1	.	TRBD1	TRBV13	TGTGCCAGCAGCGCCGACCTACAGGGGATGAACACTGAAGCTTTCTTT	CASSADLQGMNTEAFF
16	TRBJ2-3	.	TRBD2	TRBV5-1	TGCGCCAGCAGCTTGCCGCGGGAGAGGGTCACAGATACGCAGTATTTT	CASSLPRERVTDTQYF
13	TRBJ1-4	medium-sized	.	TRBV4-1	TGCGCCAGCAGCCAAGCTGGGGGGGAAAAACTGTTTTTT	CASSQAGGEKLFF
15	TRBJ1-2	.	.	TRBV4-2	TGTGCCAGCAGCCCGTCTCGACAGGAAGTAGGTGGCTACACCTTC	CASSPSRQEVGGYTF
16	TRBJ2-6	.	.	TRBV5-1	TGCGCCAGCGGACTCGGAGGAGATACTGGGGCCAACGTCCTGACTTTC	CASGLGGDTGANVLTF
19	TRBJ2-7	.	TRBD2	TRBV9	TGTGCCAGCAGCGCCGCCGACGGGACTAGCGGGAGGGTAAGGTACGAGCAGTACTTC	CASSAADGTSGRVRYEQYF
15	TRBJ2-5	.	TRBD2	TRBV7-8	TGTGCCAGCAGCTTTGGCGGGAGGACTAAGGAGACCCAGTACTTC	CASSFGGRTKETQYF
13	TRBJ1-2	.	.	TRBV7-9	TGTGCCAGCAGCTGGACAGTTAACTATGGCTACACCTTC	CASSWTVNYGYTF
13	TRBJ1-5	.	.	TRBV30	TGTGCCTGGAGTGTACAGGCGAATCAGCCCCAGCATTTT	CAWSVQANQPQHF
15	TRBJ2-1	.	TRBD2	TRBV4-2	TGTGCCAGCAGCCAAGGGTTAGCGGGAGCTAATGAGCAGTTCTTC	CASSQGLAGANEQFF
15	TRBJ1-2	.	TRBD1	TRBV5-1	TGCGCCAGCAGAGTTCGGACAGGTGCTAACTATGGCTACACCTTC	CASRVRTGANYGYTF
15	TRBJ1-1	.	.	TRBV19	TGTGCCAGTAGTATAGATACTCTTGAGAGCACTGAAGCTTTCTTT	CASSIDTLESTEAFF
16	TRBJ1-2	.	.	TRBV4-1	TGCGCCAGCAGCCCCCACGTACAGGGCATGGGCTATGGCTACACCTTC	CASSPHVQGMGYGYTF
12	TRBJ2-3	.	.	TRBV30	TGTGCCTTCTCTACCACCACAGATACGCAGTATTTT	CAFSTTTDTQYF
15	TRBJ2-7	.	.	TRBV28	TGTGCCAGCAGTTCTCACAGGGGGGGTAACTACGAGCAGTACTTC	CASSSHRGGNYEQYF
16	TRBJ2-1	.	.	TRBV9	TGTGCCAGCAGCGTAGGTCTGGCAGGGGTGCTCAATGAGCAGTTCTTC	CASSVGLAGVLNEQFF
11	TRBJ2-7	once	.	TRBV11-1	TGTGCCAGCAGTAACAGCTACGAGCAGTACTTC	CASSNSYEQYF
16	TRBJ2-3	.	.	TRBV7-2	TGTGCCAGCAGCTTAAGTCCTAGCGAAGGCACAGATACGCAGTATTTT	CASSLSPSEGTDTQYF
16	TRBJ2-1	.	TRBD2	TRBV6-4	TGTGCCAGCAGTGAAGCGGGGGGGCAAGGATACAATGAGCAGTTCTTC	CASSEAGGQGYNEQFF
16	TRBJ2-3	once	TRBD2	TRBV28	TGTGCCAGCAGTCCCGCGGGCGGGGGTTTTGTAAGTACGCAGTATTTT	CASSPAGGGFVSTQYF
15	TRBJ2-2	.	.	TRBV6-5	TGTGCCAGCAGTTACTCCTCTCGGTTCACCGGGGAGCTGTTTTTT	CASSYSSRFTGELFF
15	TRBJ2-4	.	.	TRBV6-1	TGTGCCAGCAGTCGGAGGGAGTTGGGCAAAAACATTCAGTACTTC	CASSRRELGKNIQYF
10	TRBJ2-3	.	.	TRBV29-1	TGCAGCGTAGAGTACGTTACGCAGTATTTT	CSVEYVTQYF
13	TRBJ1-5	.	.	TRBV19	TGTGCCAGTAGTGCCCTAATAAATCAGCCCCAGCATTTT	CASSALINQPQHF
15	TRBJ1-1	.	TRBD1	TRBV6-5	TGTGCCAGCAGTAGAGGGACAGGCGGGCGCACTGAAGCTTTCTTT	CASSRGTGGRTEAFF
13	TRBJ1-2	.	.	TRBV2	TGTGCCAGCAGTGAAGGGAGGTTATATGGCTACACCTTC	CASSEGRLYGYTF
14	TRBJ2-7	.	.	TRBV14	TGTGCCAGCAGCCGATGGGGAGGGGGCTACGAGCAGTACTTC	CASSRWGGGYEQYF
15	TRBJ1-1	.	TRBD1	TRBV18	TGTGCCAGCTCGCCGTACACAGGGGCGGACACTGAAGCTTTCTTT	CASSPYTGADTEAFF
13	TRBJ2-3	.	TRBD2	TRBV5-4	TGTGCCAGCAGCTTGCGGGGGGCAGATACGCAGTATTTT	CASSLRGADTQYF
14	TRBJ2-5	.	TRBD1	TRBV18	TGTGCCAGCTCACGGACAGGGTCGGACGAGACCCAGTACTTC	CASSRTGSDETQYF
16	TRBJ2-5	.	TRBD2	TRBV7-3	TGTGCCAGCAGCCCTGGACTAGCGGGGACCCAAGAGACCCAGTACTTC	CASSPGLAGTQETQYF
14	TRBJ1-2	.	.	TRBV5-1	TGCGCCAGCAGCCTTTCGGGAGCTAACTATGGCTACACCTTC	CASSLSGANYGYTF
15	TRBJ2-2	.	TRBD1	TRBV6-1	TGTGCCAGCAGTCCCGGGACAGGGGAGTCCGGGGAGCTGTTTTTT	CASSPGTGESGELFF
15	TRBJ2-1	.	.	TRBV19	TGTGCCAGTAGGGAGTACGCCAGCGATTACAATGAGCAGTTCTTC	CASREYASDYNEQFF
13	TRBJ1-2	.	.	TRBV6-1	TGTGCCAGCAGAGCGGTGGCAGGCTATGGCTACACCTTC	CASRAVAGYGYTF
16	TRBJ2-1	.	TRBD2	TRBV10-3	TGTGCCATCAGCCCAAGCCTAGCGGATAACTACAATGAGCAGTTCTTC	CAISPSLADNYNEQFF
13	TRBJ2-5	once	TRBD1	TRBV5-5	TGTGCCAGCACTGGGACAGGGGCAGAGACCCAGTACTTC	CASTGTGAETQYF
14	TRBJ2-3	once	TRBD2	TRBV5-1	TGCGCCAGCAGCTTGGGACGGGGGGGAGATACGCAGTATTTT	CASSLGRGGDTQYF
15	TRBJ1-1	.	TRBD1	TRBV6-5	TGTGCCAGCAGTCAGGGGGCAGAGTTTGACACTGAAGCTTTCTTT	CASSQGAEFDTEAFF
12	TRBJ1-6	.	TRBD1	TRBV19	TGTGCCGCGAGGGGGCCGACTTCACCCCTCCACTTT	CAARGPTSPLHF
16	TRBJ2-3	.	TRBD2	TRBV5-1	TGCGCCAGCAGCGAGGGACTAGCGGGCTTGGGAGATACGCAGTATTTT	CASSEGLAGLGDTQYF
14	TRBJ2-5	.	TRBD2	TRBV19	TGTGCCAGTAGGTCAGGACTAGACCAAGAGACCCAGTACTTC	CASRSGLDQETQYF
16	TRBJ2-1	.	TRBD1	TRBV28	TGTGCCAGCAGTTCCCACCGAAGGACAGGGGGCAATGAGCAGTTCTTC	CASSSHRRTGGNEQFF
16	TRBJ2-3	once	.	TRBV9	TGTGCCAGCAGCGGTTGGGCAGGGGAGTCAACAGATACGCAGTATTTT	CASSGWAGESTDTQYF
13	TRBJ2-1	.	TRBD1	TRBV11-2	TGTGGGTCGGGGACAGGATCCTACAATGAGCAGTTCTTC	CGSGTGSYNEQFF
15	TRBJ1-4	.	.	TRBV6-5	TGTGCCAGCAGTTACACTATTGACAGAAATGAAAAACTGTTTTTT	CASSYTIDRNEKLFF
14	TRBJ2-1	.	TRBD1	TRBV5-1	TGCGCCAGCAGCTTATCGACAGGGAGATATGAGCAGTTCTTC	CASSLSTGRYEQFF
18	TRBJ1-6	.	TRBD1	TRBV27	TGTGCCAGCAGTCGTGGGACAGCGTTAAGCTCCTATAATTCACCCCTCCACTTT	CASSRGTALSSYNSPLHF
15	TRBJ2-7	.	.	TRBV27	TGTGCCAGCAGAGAAGTAGCAGTCTTTGACTACGAGCAGTACTTC	CASREVAVFDYEQYF
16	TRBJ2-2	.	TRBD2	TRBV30	TGTGCCTGGTCGGGACTAGCGGGAGGAGTCGGCGGGGAGCTGTTTTTT	CAWSGLAGGVGGELFF
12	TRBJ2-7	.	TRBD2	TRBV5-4	TGTGCCAGCAGAGGGACTAGCTTTGAGGAGTACTTC	CASRGTSFEEYF